The rows below give T cell receptor beta chains drawn from one sample of a study of identical twins. MiXCR, run by TCRdb on the 5' RACE reads, gives a single entry per CDR3 protein. This sample has about 690,000 distinct CDR3 sequences; 5.5% to 7.5% occur once, and the top ten carry approximately 1.6%. The sequencing sample was made of naive T cells sorted from blood. These receptors were taken from a man between 18 and 35 years old in good health. The CDR3 runs from the conserved cysteine through the conserved F or W. The order of the fields is J gene, clone size, V gene, D gene, CDR3 protein, CDR3 DNA. D genes are given only for firm matches. Size tells how often a clone was seen (once, few, many) or the class of an expanded clone, and some rows leave it out.

j_call: TRBJ1-4; clone_size: many; v_call: TRBV10-3; d_call: .; cdr3_aa: CAISEGQRLGKLFF; cdr3_nt: TGTGCCATCAGTGAGGGACAGCGTCTGGGCAAACTGTTTTTT
j_call: TRBJ2-7; clone_size: many; v_call: TRBV29-1; d_call: .; cdr3_aa: CSVEVQELSSYEQYF; cdr3_nt: TGCAGCGTTGAAGTCCAGGAATTAAGCTCCTACGAGCAGTACTTC
j_call: TRBJ2-1; clone_size: few; v_call: TRBV14; d_call: .; cdr3_aa: CASSRLAGLQFF; cdr3_nt: TGTGCCAGCAGCCGCCTTGCGGGATTGCAGTTCTTC
j_call: TRBJ1-1; clone_size: many; v_call: TRBV30; d_call: .; cdr3_aa: CAWSLGRNTEAFF; cdr3_nt: TGTGCCTGGAGTTTGGGCAGGAACACTGAAGCTTTCTTT
j_call: TRBJ2-7; clone_size: few; v_call: TRBV14; d_call: TRBD2; cdr3_aa: CASSPFSGSSEQYF; cdr3_nt: TGTGCCAGCAGCCCTTTTAGCGGGAGCAGCGAGCAGTACTTC
j_call: TRBJ2-1; clone_size: few; v_call: TRBV11-2; d_call: TRBD2; cdr3_aa: CASSELSGTSGSQEQFF; cdr3_nt: TGTGCCAGCAGCGAATTATCCGGGACTAGCGGGAGTCAAGAGCAGTTCTTC
j_call: TRBJ2-3; clone_size: many; v_call: TRBV12-3/TRBV12-4; d_call: TRBD2; cdr3_aa: CASSFVVFAKIAGESTDTQYF; cdr3_nt: TGTGCCAGCAGTTTCGTTGTCTTTGCCAAAATAGCGGGAGAGAGCACAGATACGCAGTATTTT
j_call: TRBJ2-3; clone_size: many; v_call: TRBV2; d_call: TRBD2; cdr3_aa: CASTPVRGGSTDTQYF; cdr3_nt: TGTGCCAGCACTCCCGTCCGGGGGGGGTCGACAGATACGCAGTATTTT
j_call: TRBJ2-3; clone_size: many; v_call: TRBV29-1; d_call: .; cdr3_aa: CSVASSSSTDTQYF; cdr3_nt: TGCAGCGTTGCATCTAGCTCGAGCACAGATACGCAGTATTTT
j_call: TRBJ1-1; clone_size: few; v_call: TRBV21-1; d_call: .; cdr3_aa: CASSKSGGGKRTEAFF; cdr3_nt: TGTGCCAGCAGCAAGAGTGGTGGGGGGAAAAGGACTGAAGCTTTCTTT
j_call: TRBJ2-1; clone_size: few; v_call: TRBV19; d_call: .; cdr3_aa: CASSIFSLSSYNEQFF; cdr3_nt: TGTGCCAGTAGTATATTCTCTTTAAGCTCCTACAATGAGCAGTTCTTC
j_call: TRBJ2-1; clone_size: .; v_call: TRBV3-1; d_call: .; cdr3_aa: CASSQGVGRNNEQFF; cdr3_nt: TGTGCCAGCAGCCAAGGGGTTGGTAGGAACAATGAGCAGTTCTTC
j_call: TRBJ2-7; clone_size: few; v_call: TRBV15; d_call: TRBD1; cdr3_aa: CATSRSGQGFYEQYF; cdr3_nt: TGTGCCACCAGCAGATCGGGACAGGGGTTCTACGAGCAGTACTTC
j_call: TRBJ2-7; clone_size: few; v_call: TRBV6-1; d_call: .; cdr3_aa: CASTISSAQSGEQYF; cdr3_nt: TGTGCCAGCACCATTTCCTCGGCCCAGTCTGGAGAGCAGTACTTC
j_call: TRBJ2-2; clone_size: many; v_call: TRBV29-1; d_call: .; cdr3_aa: CSVGQNTGELFF; cdr3_nt: TGCAGCGTTGGGCAAAACACCGGGGAGCTGTTTTTT
j_call: TRBJ1-1; clone_size: many; v_call: TRBV12-3/TRBV12-4; d_call: .; cdr3_aa: CASSAGRVRAFF; cdr3_nt: TGTGCCAGCAGCGCCGGACGGGTGAGAGCTTTCTTT
j_call: TRBJ1-2; clone_size: many; v_call: TRBV20-1; d_call: .; cdr3_aa: CSARDPHSPSNYGYTF; cdr3_nt: TGCAGTGCTAGAGACCCGCACAGCCCGAGTAACTATGGCTACACCTTC
j_call: TRBJ1-5; clone_size: .; v_call: TRBV5-1; d_call: .; cdr3_aa: CASKVGGDSNQPQHF; cdr3_nt: TGCGCCAGCAAGGTGGGCGGCGATAGCAATCAGCCCCAGCATTTT
j_call: TRBJ2-1; clone_size: many; v_call: TRBV20-1; d_call: TRBD2; cdr3_aa: CSAKKRESSSYNEQFF; cdr3_nt: TGCAGTGCTAAAAAGCGGGAGTCCTCCTCCTACAATGAGCAGTTCTTC
j_call: TRBJ2-1; clone_size: few; v_call: TRBV7-9; d_call: .; cdr3_aa: CASSLSTEPGF; cdr3_nt: TGTGCCAGCAGCCTTAGCACCGAACCAGGTTTC
j_call: TRBJ1-4; clone_size: many; v_call: TRBV20-1; d_call: TRBD1; cdr3_aa: CSAREGTVNEKLFF; cdr3_nt: TGCAGTGCTAGAGAAGGGACAGTTAATGAAAAACTGTTTTTT
j_call: TRBJ2-7; clone_size: few; v_call: TRBV29-1; d_call: TRBD2; cdr3_aa: CSVEEGILAGGPVKESEQYF; cdr3_nt: TGCAGCGTTGAAGAGGGAATCCTAGCGGGAGGGCCAGTTAAGGAGAGCGAGCAGTACTTC
j_call: TRBJ2-5; clone_size: .; v_call: TRBV10-1; d_call: TRBD1; cdr3_aa: CASRPLRDRKETQYF; cdr3_nt: TGCGCCAGCAGGCCTCTCCGGGACAGAAAAGAGACCCAGTACTTC
j_call: TRBJ2-1; clone_size: many; v_call: TRBV29-1; d_call: .; cdr3_aa: CSVAPAGIEDEQFF; cdr3_nt: TGCAGCGTCGCGCCAGCCGGGATAGAGGATGAGCAGTTCTTC
j_call: TRBJ2-1; clone_size: few; v_call: TRBV19; d_call: .; cdr3_aa: CASAPPVSYNEQFF; cdr3_nt: TGTGCCTCTGCCCCCCCGGTGTCCTACAATGAGCAGTTCTTC
j_call: TRBJ2-1; clone_size: many; v_call: TRBV12-3/TRBV12-4; d_call: .; cdr3_aa: CASTDPEGNQFNEQFF; cdr3_nt: TGTGCCAGCACCGACCCAGAGGGAAACCAATTCAATGAGCAGTTCTTC
j_call: TRBJ1-5; clone_size: many; v_call: TRBV6-2/TRBV6-3; d_call: .; cdr3_aa: CASNLLPNQPQHF; cdr3_nt: TGTGCCAGCAACCTATTACCCAATCAGCCCCAGCATTTT
j_call: TRBJ2-1; clone_size: .; v_call: TRBV29-1; d_call: .; cdr3_aa: CSVEAGPGQFF; cdr3_nt: TGCAGCGTTGAGGCCGGGCCGGGGCAGTTCTTC
j_call: TRBJ2-7; clone_size: .; v_call: TRBV28; d_call: .; cdr3_aa: CASSFLSRPYEQYF; cdr3_nt: TGTGCCAGCAGTTTCCTCTCCAGGCCCTACGAGCAGTACTTC
j_call: TRBJ2-2; clone_size: many; v_call: TRBV20-1; d_call: .; cdr3_aa: CSARDSFTGELFF; cdr3_nt: TGCAGTGCCCGAGACAGTTTTACCGGGGAGCTGTTTTTT
j_call: TRBJ2-2; clone_size: .; v_call: TRBV24-1; d_call: TRBD1; cdr3_aa: CATSLTGTALYTGELFF; cdr3_nt: TGTGCCACCAGTTTAACAGGGACAGCCCTTTACACCGGGGAGCTGTTTTTT
j_call: TRBJ2-1; clone_size: many; v_call: TRBV29-1; d_call: .; cdr3_aa: CSAPGGPYNEQLF; cdr3_nt: TGCAGCGCCCCGGGCGGGCCTTACAATGAGCAGCTCTTC
j_call: TRBJ2-7; clone_size: .; v_call: TRBV11-1; d_call: .; cdr3_aa: CASSQRTLYEQYF; cdr3_nt: TGTGCCAGCAGCCAGAGGACACTCTACGAGCAGTACTTC
j_call: TRBJ2-3; clone_size: many; v_call: TRBV7-6; d_call: TRBD2; cdr3_aa: CASSLDTSGASTDTQYF; cdr3_nt: TGTGCCAGCAGCTTAGATACTAGCGGGGCTAGCACAGATACGCAGTATTTT
j_call: TRBJ1-3; clone_size: few; v_call: TRBV29-1; d_call: TRBD1; cdr3_aa: CSVATGTIGNTIYF; cdr3_nt: TGCAGCGTCGCGACAGGGACCATTGGAAACACCATATATTTT
j_call: TRBJ2-3; clone_size: few; v_call: TRBV15; d_call: .; cdr3_aa: CAIGARVTDTQYF; cdr3_nt: TGTGCCATAGGGGCGAGGGTGACAGATACGCAGTATTTT
j_call: TRBJ2-1; clone_size: few; v_call: TRBV10-2; d_call: .; cdr3_aa: CASSESRSESSYNEQFF; cdr3_nt: TGCGCCAGCAGTGAGTCCCGGAGCGAAAGCTCCTACAATGAGCAGTTCTTC
j_call: TRBJ2-5; clone_size: many; v_call: TRBV10-3; d_call: .; cdr3_aa: CAISDAKGVGETQYF; cdr3_nt: TGTGCCATCAGTGACGCGAAGGGGGTAGGAGAGACCCAGTACTTC
j_call: TRBJ1-5; clone_size: .; v_call: TRBV23-1; d_call: .; cdr3_aa: CASSQRPSNQPQHF; cdr3_nt: TGCGCCAGCAGTCAGAGGCCGTCCAATCAGCCCCAGCATTTT
j_call: TRBJ2-1; clone_size: many; v_call: TRBV12-3/TRBV12-4; d_call: TRBD2; cdr3_aa: CASSVAGVYNEQFF; cdr3_nt: TGTGCCAGCAGTGTAGCGGGAGTCTACAATGAGCAGTTCTTC
j_call: TRBJ2-4; clone_size: few; v_call: TRBV7-2; d_call: .; cdr3_aa: CASSTSHQRVKNIQYF; cdr3_nt: TGTGCCAGCAGCACCTCCCATCAGCGAGTCAAAAACATTCAGTACTTC
j_call: TRBJ2-1; clone_size: few; v_call: TRBV7-2; d_call: TRBD2; cdr3_aa: CASSSVGGRNEQFF; cdr3_nt: TGTGCCAGCAGCTCCGTCGGCGGGAGGAATGAGCAGTTCTTC
j_call: TRBJ2-1; clone_size: many; v_call: TRBV7-6; d_call: .; cdr3_aa: CASSTPEIENEQFF; cdr3_nt: TGTGCCAGCAGCACTCCGGAGATCGAGAATGAGCAGTTCTTC
j_call: TRBJ2-2; clone_size: many; v_call: TRBV29-1; d_call: .; cdr3_aa: CSAPRQGDTGELFF; cdr3_nt: TGCAGCGCCCCACGTCAGGGAGACACCGGGGAGCTGTTTTTT
j_call: TRBJ2-1; clone_size: .; v_call: TRBV6-1; d_call: .; cdr3_aa: CASSRATGSYNEQFF; cdr3_nt: TGTGCCAGCAGCCGCGCGACAGGATCTTACAATGAGCAGTTCTTC
j_call: TRBJ2-3; clone_size: .; v_call: TRBV7-9; d_call: .; cdr3_aa: CASSLGSSTSTDTQYF; cdr3_nt: TGTGCCAGCAGCTTGGGCTCATCTACTAGCACAGATACGCAGTATTTT
j_call: TRBJ2-4; clone_size: few; v_call: TRBV15; d_call: .; cdr3_aa: CATSREGLGRAKNIQYF; cdr3_nt: TGTGCCACCAGCAGAGAGGGGCTAGGTAGGGCCAAAAACATTCAGTACTTC
j_call: TRBJ2-7; clone_size: few; v_call: TRBV20-1; d_call: .; cdr3_aa: CSAGGGSHLLEQYF; cdr3_nt: TGCAGTGCTGGGGGCGGGTCTCACCTTCTCGAGCAGTACTTC
j_call: TRBJ1-4; clone_size: many; v_call: TRBV12-3/TRBV12-4; d_call: .; cdr3_aa: CASSPTGDEKLFF; cdr3_nt: TGTGCCAGCAGTCCGACAGGAGATGAAAAACTGTTTTTT
j_call: TRBJ1-5; clone_size: .; v_call: TRBV12-3/TRBV12-4; d_call: .; cdr3_aa: CASSRDGPSMSNQPQHF; cdr3_nt: TGTGCCAGCAGTCGAGATGGACCCTCCATGAGCAATCAGCCCCAGCATTTT
j_call: TRBJ1-5; clone_size: few; v_call: TRBV7-9; d_call: .; cdr3_aa: CASSPGTGSQPQHF; cdr3_nt: TGTGCCAGCAGCCCCGGGACTGGTAGCCAGCCCCAGCATTTT
j_call: TRBJ2-1; clone_size: few; v_call: TRBV5-1; d_call: TRBD2; cdr3_aa: CASSSGLAGGSEQFF; cdr3_nt: TGCGCCAGCAGCTCGGGACTAGCGGGAGGGAGTGAGCAGTTCTTC
j_call: TRBJ2-1; clone_size: .; v_call: TRBV24-1; d_call: TRBD2; cdr3_aa: CATSGNPGTSRSYNEQFF; cdr3_nt: TGTGCCACCAGTGGGAATCCGGGGACTAGTAGGTCCTACAATGAGCAGTTCTTC
j_call: TRBJ2-2; clone_size: many; v_call: TRBV12-3/TRBV12-4; d_call: TRBD2; cdr3_aa: CASSPGTSPGELFF; cdr3_nt: TGTGCCAGCAGTCCGGGGACTAGCCCCGGGGAGCTGTTTTTT
j_call: TRBJ2-1; clone_size: many; v_call: TRBV10-3; d_call: .; cdr3_aa: CATIGDHPSLYNEQFF; cdr3_nt: TGTGCCACCATAGGGGACCATCCATCACTATACAATGAGCAGTTCTTC